One T cell receptor (beta chain) is described in this entry. V lost 3 bases and J lost 5, with 13 bases in between. This CDR3 is 14 amino acids long. Germline CDR1 reads LNHDA; CDR2 reads SQIVND (reference sequence). The table came from immunoSEQ multiplex PCR; TCRdb's copy has only in-frame clones and leaves some out. This table has a few hundred thousand clones, roughly four fifths appearing once. The data derive from a study of blood T cell repertoires in COVID-19. The J gene is TRBJ2-5, the V gene TRBV19; TRBD2 is a possible D gene (7 bases). Sequencing used PBMCs or T cells enriched from blood (not recorded which). The TCR was taken from a man in his forties who had recovered from COVID-19. CDR3 in DNA: TGTGCCAGTAGTATTAGGGGGGGCCCGGAGACCCAGTACTTC. This encodes CASSIRGGPETQYF.